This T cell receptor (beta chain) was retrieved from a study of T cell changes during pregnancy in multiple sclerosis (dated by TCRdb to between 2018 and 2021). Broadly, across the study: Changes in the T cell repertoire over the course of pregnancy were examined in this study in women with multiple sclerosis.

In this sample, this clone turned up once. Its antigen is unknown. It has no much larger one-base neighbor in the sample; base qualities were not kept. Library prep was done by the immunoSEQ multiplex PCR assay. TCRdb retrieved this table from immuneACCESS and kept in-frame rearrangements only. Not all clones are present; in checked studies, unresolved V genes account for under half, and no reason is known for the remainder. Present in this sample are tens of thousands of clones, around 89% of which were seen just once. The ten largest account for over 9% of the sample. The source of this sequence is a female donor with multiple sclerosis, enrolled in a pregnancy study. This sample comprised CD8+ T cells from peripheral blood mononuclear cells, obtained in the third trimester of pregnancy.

The CDR3 corresponds to CASSTGTENSPLHF. The DNA sequence is TGTGCCAGCAGCACCGGGACAGAGAATTCACCCCTCCACTTT. In this chain, TRBV6-5 is recombined with TRBJ1-6; 7 central nucleotides agree with TRBD1. The CDR3 spans 14 residues, from the cysteine through the phenylalanine. Kept here is only the CDR3 DNA, which spans 42 bases and is read in frame from base 1. Trimming leaves V shorter by 6 bases and J shorter by 7 bases, with the junction holding 6 bases beyond the gene matches. CDR1 and CDR2 are drawn from the germline V gene: MNHEY, SVGAGI.